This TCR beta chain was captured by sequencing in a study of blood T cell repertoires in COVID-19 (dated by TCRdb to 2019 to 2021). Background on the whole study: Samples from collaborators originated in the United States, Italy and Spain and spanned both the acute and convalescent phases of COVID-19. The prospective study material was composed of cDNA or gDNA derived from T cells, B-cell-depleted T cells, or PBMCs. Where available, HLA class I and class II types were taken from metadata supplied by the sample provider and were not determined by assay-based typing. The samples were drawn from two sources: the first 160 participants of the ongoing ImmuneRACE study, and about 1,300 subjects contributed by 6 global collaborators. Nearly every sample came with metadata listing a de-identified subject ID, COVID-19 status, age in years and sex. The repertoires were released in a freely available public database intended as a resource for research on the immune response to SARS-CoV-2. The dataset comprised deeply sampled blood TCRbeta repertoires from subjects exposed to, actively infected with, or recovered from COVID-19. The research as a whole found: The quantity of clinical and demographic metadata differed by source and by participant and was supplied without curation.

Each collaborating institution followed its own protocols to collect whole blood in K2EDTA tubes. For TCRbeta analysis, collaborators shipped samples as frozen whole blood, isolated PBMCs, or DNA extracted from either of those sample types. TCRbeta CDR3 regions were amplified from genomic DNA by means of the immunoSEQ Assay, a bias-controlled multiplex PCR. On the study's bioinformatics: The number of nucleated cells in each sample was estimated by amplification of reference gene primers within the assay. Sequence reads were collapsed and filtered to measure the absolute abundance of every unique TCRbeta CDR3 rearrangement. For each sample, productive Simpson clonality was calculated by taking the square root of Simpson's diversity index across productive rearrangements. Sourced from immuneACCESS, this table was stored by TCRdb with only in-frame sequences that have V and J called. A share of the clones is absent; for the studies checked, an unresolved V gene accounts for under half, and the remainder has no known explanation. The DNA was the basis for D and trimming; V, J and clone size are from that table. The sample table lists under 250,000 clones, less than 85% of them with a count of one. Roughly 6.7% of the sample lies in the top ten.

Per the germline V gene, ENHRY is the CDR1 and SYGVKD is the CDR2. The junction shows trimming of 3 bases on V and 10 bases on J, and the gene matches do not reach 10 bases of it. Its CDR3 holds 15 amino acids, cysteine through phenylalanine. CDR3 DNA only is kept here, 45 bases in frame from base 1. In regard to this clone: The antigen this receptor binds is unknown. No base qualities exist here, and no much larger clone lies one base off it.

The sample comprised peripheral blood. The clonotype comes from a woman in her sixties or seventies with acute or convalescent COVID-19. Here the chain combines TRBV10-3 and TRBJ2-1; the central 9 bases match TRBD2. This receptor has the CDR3 CAISDWVAGAVEQFF. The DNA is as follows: TGTGCCATCAGTGATTGGGTAGCGGGGGCGGTGGAGCAGTTCTTC.